The 25 T cell receptor beta chains below come from one sample, sequenced in a study of human versus mouse CDR3 diversity and MHC coevolution. Clones were sequenced by immunoSEQ multiplex PCR, and TCRdb holds only the in-frame ones, with some missing. The sample has roughly 80,000 clones; under 95% are singletons. The sequencing sample was made of naive CD4+ T cells from blood. Described subset: CD45RO-negative CD62L-positive naive CD4 T cells. The receptors were sampled from a person between 25 and 70 years old in good health.

This chain's CDR3 is CAIWTGNTEAFF. The CDR3 DNA reads TGTGCCATCTGGACAGGGAACACTGAAGCTTTCTTT. The genes are TRBV2 and TRBJ1-1; TRBD1 agrees at 7 bases. Trimming removed 10 bases from V and 1 base from J; junction bases left unmatched: 3. CDR3 length: 12 residues. The germline V gene encodes CDR1 SNHLY and CDR2 FYNNEI.

The V call is TRBV29-1, the J call TRBJ2-1; D ambiguous. The CDR3 has 11 residues. Looked up from germline, CDR1 is SQVTM and CDR2 is ANQGSEA. V was pared by 4 bases and J by 5 bases, with 6 bases between. The CDR3 region has the DNA TGCAGCGTTGGGAGACACAATGAGCAGTTCTTC. Translated: CSVGRHNEQFF.

The chain employs TRBV30 and TRBJ1-6, with D possibly TRBD1 on 5 matching bases. Germline loops: CDR1 GTSNPN, CDR2 SVGIG (reference sequence). Trimming shortened V by 7 bases and J by 10 bases, and 17 bases separated the two germline ends. The CDR3 length is 13 residues. The CDR3: CAYDGGPASPLHF. In nucleotides, the CDR3 is TGTGCCTACGACGGGGGACCGGCCTCACCCCTCCACTTT.

The rearrangement uses TRBV10-3 and TRBJ1-2, with 9 bases matching TRBD1. Germline lookup yields CDR1 ENHRY and CDR2 SYGVKD. Trimming removed 2 bases from V and 4 bases from J; junction bases left unmatched: 8. The CDR3 sequence is 16 residues long. The CDR3 region has the DNA TGTGCCATCAGTGAGACAGGGGGCGATTCGTCCTATGGCTACACCTTC. Its translation is CAISETGGDSSYGYTF.

The chain joins TRBV7-9 to TRBJ1-2; TRBD1 matches 7 bases. This CDR3 comprises 12 residues. Germline CDR1 and CDR2: SEHNR and FQNEAQ (reference sequence). V dropped 10 bases and J dropped 4; count of bases not matched to a gene: 6. In nucleotides, the CDR3 is TGTGCCATCCAGACAGGGCCCTATGGCTACACCTTC. This gives the protein CAIQTGPYGYTF. Filled out from reference TRBV7-9 and TRBJ1-2, the complete variable domain reads DTGVSQNPRHKITKRGQNVTFRCDPISEHNRLYWYRQTLGQGPEFLTYFQNEAQLEKSRLLSDRFSAERPKGSFSTLEIQRTEQGDSAMYLCAIQTGPYGYTFGSGTRLTVV.

CDR3 residues: CASSYDHFRGPNQPQHF. In DNA form, the CDR3 reads TGTGCCAGCAGTTACGACCACTTCAGGGGGCCCAATCAGCCCCAGCATTTT. The chain is built from TRBV28 and TRBJ1-5; 8 bases fit TRBD1. The CDR3 is 17 amino acids. Germline CDR1 and CDR2: MDHEN and SYDVKM. Trimming removed 4 bases from V and 3 bases from J; junction bases left unmatched: 11.

The chain recombines TRBV5-1 with TRBJ2-2; tentatively, D is TRBD1 (5 bases). The germline CDR1 and CDR2 sequences are SGHRS and YFSETQ. Trimming left V 1 base short and J 6 bases short, with 10 bases between. CDR3 length equals 14 residues. The CDR3 is CASSLLGQAGELFF. The DNA of the CDR3 is TGCGCCAGCAGCTTGCTGGGGCAGGCCGGGGAGCTGTTTTTT. The full variable domain, rest sourced from reference TRBV5-1 and TRBJ2-2, is KAGVTQTPRYLIKTRGQQVTLSCSPISGHRSVSWYQQTPGQGLQFLFEYFSETQRNKGNFPGRFSGRQFSNSRSEMNVSTLELGDSALYLCASSLLGQAGELFFGEGSRLTVL.

CDR3 sequence reads: CASSEGGRGVREQYF. The CDR3 bases are TGTGCCAGCAGTGAGGGTGGGCGGGGGGTACGTGAGCAGTACTTC. The rearrangement joins TRBV2 to TRBJ2-7, with 8 bases lining up with TRBD2. The CDR3 is made up of 15 amino acids. J gave up 7 bases and V 3 bases, and 11 bases lay outside the gene matches. Germline CDR1 is SNHLY and CDR2 is FYNNEI.

The V gene is TRBV19, the J gene TRBJ1-1; D unclear. The CDR3 contains 15 residues. With 8 bases removed from V and 7 bases from J, the gap between germline ends came to 23 bases. Germline CDR1 LNHDA, CDR2 SQIVND (reference sequence). The CDR3 nucleotides are TGTGCCAGTCGCCTACTGAGCCCGATTTACCGTGAAGCTTTCTTT. Its protein is CASRLLSPIYREAFF.

J is TRBJ2-1 and V is TRBV6-1, with 9 bases fitting TRBD2. Germline V gene data show CDR1 as MNHNS and CDR2 as SASEGT. Trimming took 7 bases from V and 7 from J; bases not matched to a gene: 8. This CDR3 is built from 14 residues. The CDR3 DNA reads TGTGCCAGCACGGCTAGCGGGATTTCAAATGAGCAGTTCTTC. This codes for CASTASGISNEQFF.

The chain joins TRBV7-6 to TRBJ2-3; 7 nucleotides match TRBD2. Germline V gene data show CDR1 as SGHVS and CDR2 as FNYEAQ. The trim removed 0 bases at V and 1 base at J, leaving 4 bases unmatched. The CDR3 contains 16 residues. CDR3 protein: CASSLATAGGTDTQYF. The CDR3 nucleotides are TGTGCCAGCAGCTTAGCGACCGCGGGGGGCACAGATACGCAGTATTTT.

The chain couples TRBV2 to TRBJ1-5, with TRBD1 as a possible D gene (6 bases). Germline assignment: CDR1 SNHLY and CDR2 FYNNEI. V shed 4 bases and J shed 0 bases, with 16 bases lying between them. This CDR3 comprises 17 residues. The CDR3 nucleotides read TGTGCCAGCAGTGGAGGTCGGGGGGGCTATAGCAATCAGCCCCAGCATTTT. Its protein product is CASSGGRGGYSNQPQHF.

The chain employs TRBV28 and TRBJ2-7; 9 positions agree with TRBD1. Germline V gene sequence: CDR1 MDHEN, CDR2 SYDVKM. V gave up 5 bases and J gave up 9 bases; unmatched junction bases: 14. The CDR3 length is 15 residues. The DNA for the CDR3 is TGTGCCAGCAGTCCGACCGGGACAGGGCACCCCGGGCAGTACTTC. Protein sequence: CASSPTGTGHPGQYF.

The chain combines TRBV6-1 with TRBJ1-4; 8 nucleotides match TRBD1. Germline trimming cut 6 bases from V and 7 bases from J; bases unmatched to any gene: 10. The length of the CDR3 is 15 residues. Germline V gene data show CDR1 as MNHNS and CDR2 as SASEGT. CDR3 bases: TGTGCCAGCAGGCGATCGGGACAGGATACTGAAAAACTGTTTTTT. Translation: CASRRSGQDTEKLFF.

The chain joins TRBV12-5 to TRBJ2-3, with 10 bases aligning to TRBD2. CDR1 is LGHNT and CDR2 is FRNRAP in the germline V gene. J lost 0 bases, V lost 7 bases, and 7 bases had no gene match. The CDR3 has 16 residues. The CDR3 nucleotides read TGTGCTAGTGCAGTCGGACTAGCGGACAGCACAGATACGCAGTATTTT. Protein sequence: CASAVGLADSTDTQYF.

The chain couples TRBV10-1 to TRBJ2-7; 10 nucleotides agree with TRBD2. This CDR3 spans 14 amino acids. Trimming took 3 bases from V and 5 from J; bases not matched to a gene: 4. From germline, CDR1 is WNHNN and CDR2 SYGVQD (reference sequence). The CDR3 protein is CASSEASGSHEQYF. DNA for the CDR3: TGCGCCAGCAGTGAAGCTAGCGGGAGCCACGAGCAGTACTTC.

J is TRBJ2-7 and V is TRBV29-1, with D perhaps TRBD1 (5 bases). Looked up from germline, CDR1 is SQVTM and CDR2 is ANQGSEA. V was cut by 1 base and J by 7 bases, with 14 bases left in between. This CDR3 has 13 amino acids. CDR3 DNA sequence: TGCAGCGTTGAAGGGGGCAGGGCTGGGGAGCAGTACTTC. Protein: CSVEGGRAGEQYF.

This clone has just one count. The V and J genes are TRBV5-1 and TRBJ1-3; D ambiguous. The V and J ends lost 0 bases and 0 bases respectively, with 10 bases between them. The germline CDR1 and CDR2 sequences are SGHRS and YFSETQ. This CDR3 region has 16 residues. The CDR3 DNA follows: TGCGCCAGCAGCTTGGCGGGAACAAACTCTGGAAACACCATATATTTT. Translating it yields CASSLAGTNSGNTIYF. The full variable domain, rest sourced from reference TRBV5-1 and TRBJ1-3, is KAGVTQTPRYLIKTRGQQVTLSCSPISGHRSVSWYQQTPGQGLQFLFEYFSETQRNKGNFPGRFSGRQFSNSRSEMNVSTLELGDSALYLCASSLAGTNSGNTIYFGEGSWLTVV.

This clone was counted once. This chain joins TRBV6-5 and TRBJ1-6; D is unclear. V lost 2 bases and J lost 9, with 11 bases in between. The germline CDR1 and CDR2 sequences are MNHEY and SVGAGI. The CDR3 loop spans 14 amino acids. The DNA of the CDR3 is TGTGCCAGCAGTTACGAGTCAGGAATTTCACCCCTCCACTTT. Protein product: CASSYESGISPLHF.

The V call is TRBV30, the J call TRBJ1-5; maybe TRBD1 (5 bases). CDR1 is GTSNPN and CDR2 is SVGIG in the germline V gene (reference sequence). Between the trimmed V and J ends, which lost 3 bases and 6 bases, there was a span of 12 bases. This CDR3 spans 13 amino acids. CDR3 residues: CAWRATDSQPQHF. Written as DNA, the CDR3 is TGTGCCTGGAGAGCGACAGATTCTCAGCCCCAGCATTTT. Together with reference TRBV30 and TRBJ1-5, the CDR3 gives the full variable domain: SQTIHQWPATLVQPVGSPLSLECTVEGTSNPNLYWYRQAAGRGLQLLFYSVGIGQISSEVPQNLSASRPQDRQFILSSKKLLLSDSGFYLCAWRATDSQPQHFGDGTRLSIL.

The chain recombines TRBV6-5 with TRBJ1-1; D is uncertain. From germline, CDR1 is MNHEY and CDR2 SVGAGI. V dropped 0 bases and J dropped 1 base, with 6 bases sitting between them. CDR3 size: 14 residues. CDR3 loop: CASSYSGGNTEAFF. In nucleotides, the CDR3 is TGTGCCAGCAGTTACTCAGGCGGGAACACTGAAGCTTTCTTT.

The rearrangement joins TRBV7-6 to TRBJ2-5; D ambiguous. The CDR3 is made up of 13 amino acids. The germline CDR1 and CDR2 sequences are SGHVS and FNYEAQ. V lost 5 bases and J 1 base, leaving 8 bases between the germline ends. Here the CDR3 reads CASSPTFQETQYF. CDR3 nucleotide sequence: TGTGCCAGCAGCCCTACCTTCCAAGAGACCCAGTACTTC. Combining the CDR3 with reference TRBV7-6 and TRBJ2-5 gives the whole variable domain GAGVSQSPRYKVTKRGQDVALRCDPISGHVSLYWYRQALGQGPEFLTYFNYEAQQDKSGLPNDRFSAERPEGSISTLTIQRTEQRDSAMYRCASSPTFQETQYFGPGTRLLVL.

This sequence joins TRBV5-1 and TRBJ2-7; 7 nucleotides align to TRBD1. CDR3 length equals 17 residues. Unmatched junction bases numbered 13, after V lost 4 bases and J lost 0 bases. Germline V lookup: CDR1 SGHRS, CDR2 YFSETQ. The CDR3 sequence: CASSQRDSTPSSYEQYF. Here the CDR3 DNA reads TGCGCCAGCAGCCAAAGGGACAGTACCCCTAGCTCCTACGAGCAGTACTTC.

The DNA of the CDR3 is TGCGCCAGCAGTGGGACACTAACCGGGGAGCTGTTTTTT. Amino acid sequence: CASSGTLTGELFF. The chain links TRBV10-1 to TRBJ2-2; the D gene is possibly TRBD1 (5 bases). V lost 4 bases and J 5 bases, leaving 8 bases between the germline ends. This CDR3 is built from 13 residues. Germline V CDR1 and CDR2: WNHNN, SYGVQD (reference sequence).

This rearrangement joins TRBV5-1 to TRBJ2-3; D possibly corresponds to TRBD1 (7 bases). The CDR3 totals 16 residues. Trimming removed 4 bases from V and 0 bases from J, with 15 bases in between. Germline CDR1 is SGHRS and CDR2 is YFSETQ. CDR3 amino acids: CASSAGGTSSTDTQYF. For the CDR3, the DNA is TGCGCCAGCAGCGCAGGGGGGACCTCTAGCACAGATACGCAGTATTTT.